This is a list of T cell receptor beta chains from one sample in a study of cytomegalovirus exposure and HLA in healthy donors. TCRdb's table, derived via immunoSEQ multiplex PCR, lists solely in-frame clones and lacks some. The sample carries 130,000 or so clones, about 8.5% recorded once. Sequencing was done on a sample of PBMCs. The receptors were gathered from a man aged 35 to 55 in good health and CMV-seronegative. Each CDR3 is given with its conserved first and last residue. The order of the fields is D gene, J gene, clone size, V gene, CDR3 DNA, CDR3 protein. A D gene is named only where the DNA matches it firmly. For some rows the clone size is stated as once, few or many, or as a class when expanded; others skip it.

D gene: -; J gene: TRBJ1-3; clone size: -; V gene: TRBV6-6; CDR3 DNA: TGTGCCAGCAAGGATGGAGCATCTGGAAACACCATATATTTT; CDR3 protein: CASKDGASGNTIYF
D gene: -; J gene: TRBJ2-7; clone size: few; V gene: TRBV4-3; CDR3 DNA: TGCGCCAGCAGCCAAGAGACGGGTTCAGGGTACGAGCAGTACTTC; CDR3 protein: CASSQETGSGYEQYF
D gene: TRBD2; J gene: TRBJ2-1; clone size: -; V gene: TRBV9; CDR3 DNA: TGTGCCAGCAGCGTAGCCAGCGGGGGGGCCGCTCGGAATGAGCAGTTCTTC; CDR3 protein: CASSVASGGAARNEQFF
D gene: -; J gene: TRBJ2-1; clone size: -; V gene: TRBV4-1; CDR3 DNA: TGCGCCAGCAGCCGGGGCACAGGAAGCTCCTACAATGAGCAGTTCTTC; CDR3 protein: CASSRGTGSSYNEQFF
D gene: TRBD1; J gene: TRBJ1-4; clone size: few; V gene: TRBV30; CDR3 DNA: TGTGCCTGGACCACCGGACAGGGGAATGGAAAACTGTTTTTT; CDR3 protein: CAWTTGQGNGKLFF
D gene: TRBD1; J gene: TRBJ2-7; clone size: -; V gene: TRBV11-2; CDR3 DNA: TGTGCCAGCAGCTTACCATGGACAGGGAGCTCCTACGAGCAGTACTTC; CDR3 protein: CASSLPWTGSSYEQYF
D gene: -; J gene: TRBJ2-2; clone size: -; V gene: TRBV5-1; CDR3 DNA: TGCGCCAGCAGCTTGGTCGGACTCAACACCGGGGAGCTGTTTTTT; CDR3 protein: CASSLVGLNTGELFF
D gene: -; J gene: TRBJ2-7; clone size: -; V gene: TRBV7-9; CDR3 DNA: TGTGCCAGCAGCCTAACAGACGAGCAGTACTTT; CDR3 protein: CASSLTDEQYF
D gene: -; J gene: TRBJ2-7; clone size: -; V gene: TRBV13; CDR3 DNA: TGTGCCAGCAGTCCCGGGGGGCCCTCCTACGAGCAGTACTTC; CDR3 protein: CASSPGGPSYEQYF
D gene: -; J gene: TRBJ1-6; clone size: -; V gene: TRBV28; CDR3 DNA: TGTGCCAGCGGCGGGGGAGGGAAGTCACCCCTCCACTTT; CDR3 protein: CASGGGGKSPLHF
D gene: -; J gene: TRBJ2-1; clone size: few; V gene: TRBV2; CDR3 DNA: TGTGCCAGCAGTGGCTCCCGAGGGAATGAGCAGTTCTTC; CDR3 protein: CASSGSRGNEQFF
D gene: -; J gene: TRBJ2-3; clone size: -; V gene: TRBV7-8; CDR3 DNA: TGTGCCAGCAGCTTAGTTGGCGGGAGCACAGATACGCAGTATTTT; CDR3 protein: CASSLVGGSTDTQYF
D gene: TRBD1; J gene: TRBJ1-1; clone size: few; V gene: TRBV4-2; CDR3 DNA: TGTGCCAGCAGCCAAGGGGGGACAGGGGACACTGAAGCTTTCTTT; CDR3 protein: CASSQGGTGDTEAFF
D gene: -; J gene: TRBJ1-1; clone size: -; V gene: TRBV7-9; CDR3 DNA: TGTGCCAGCAGCTTAGAGGCATTCCTCGGGACTGAAGCTTTCTTT; CDR3 protein: CASSLEAFLGTEAFF
D gene: TRBD2; J gene: TRBJ2-7; clone size: -; V gene: TRBV2; CDR3 DNA: TGTGCCAGCAGAGCCGGGACTAGGTCTTTCTACGAGCAGTACTTC; CDR3 protein: CASRAGTRSFYEQYF
D gene: TRBD1; J gene: TRBJ2-2; clone size: few; V gene: TRBV9; CDR3 DNA: TGTGCCAGCAGCGTCGGGACAGCGAACACCGGGGAGCTGTTTTTT; CDR3 protein: CASSVGTANTGELFF
D gene: TRBD1; J gene: TRBJ1-1; clone size: -; V gene: TRBV7-9; CDR3 DNA: TGTGCCAGCCGTCGAGGGGGCGGGAACACTGAAGCTTTCTTT; CDR3 protein: CASRRGGGNTEAFF
D gene: -; J gene: TRBJ2-2; clone size: few; V gene: TRBV7-2; CDR3 DNA: TGTGCCAGCAGCTTAGAGTTCCGGGTGGTAGGGCGGAGGGACGGGGAGCTGTTTTTT; CDR3 protein: CASSLEFRVVGRRDGELFF
D gene: -; J gene: TRBJ2-5; clone size: few; V gene: TRBV6-1; CDR3 DNA: TGTGCCAGCAGTGAATGGAGGGCGGGGGAGACCCAGTACTTC; CDR3 protein: CASSEWRAGETQYF
D gene: TRBD1; J gene: TRBJ1-2; clone size: -; V gene: TRBV28; CDR3 DNA: TGTGCCAGCAGCGAGGGACAGGGCCTCAGCTATGGCTACACCTTC; CDR3 protein: CASSEGQGLSYGYTF
D gene: -; J gene: TRBJ1-5; clone size: -; V gene: TRBV9; CDR3 DNA: TGTGCCAGCAGCGTAGCAGGGGCGGGTCAGCCCCAGAATTTT; CDR3 protein: CASSVAGAGQPQNF
D gene: -; J gene: TRBJ2-3; clone size: few; V gene: TRBV6-5; CDR3 DNA: TGTGCCAGCAGTTACTCGGGCGGAGGGCAGTATTTT; CDR3 protein: CASSYSGGGQYF
D gene: -; J gene: TRBJ1-1; clone size: -; V gene: TRBV2; CDR3 DNA: TGTGCCAGCAGTGTGGAGAGGAACACTGAAGCTTTCTTT; CDR3 protein: CASSVERNTEAFF
D gene: TRBD1; J gene: TRBJ1-2; clone size: few; V gene: TRBV7-9; CDR3 DNA: TGTGCCAGCAGCTATCCGGGACAGGGGGCCTATGGCTACACCTTC; CDR3 protein: CASSYPGQGAYGYTF
D gene: -; J gene: TRBJ2-7; clone size: -; V gene: TRBV4-1; CDR3 DNA: TGCGCCAGCAGCCAAGACCCGGACAGCAAATACGAGCAGTACTTC; CDR3 protein: CASSQDPDSKYEQYF
D gene: -; J gene: TRBJ2-1; clone size: -; V gene: TRBV11-2; CDR3 DNA: TGTGCCAGCAGGGAGGGGGGGTCAGTGCAGTTCTTC; CDR3 protein: CASREGGSVQFF
D gene: -; J gene: TRBJ1-5; clone size: few; V gene: TRBV28; CDR3 DNA: TGTGCCAGCAGTTTACAGACAGTCAATCAGCCCCAGCATTTT; CDR3 protein: CASSLQTVNQPQHF
D gene: TRBD1; J gene: TRBJ1-3; clone size: -; V gene: TRBV7-2; CDR3 DNA: TGTGCCAGCAGCGCCACAGGGGACGGAAACACCATATATTTT; CDR3 protein: CASSATGDGNTIYF
D gene: -; J gene: TRBJ2-7; clone size: -; V gene: TRBV29-1; CDR3 DNA: TGCAGCGTCCGGACATTCTCCTACGAGCAGTACTTC; CDR3 protein: CSVRTFSYEQYF
D gene: -; J gene: TRBJ2-5; clone size: once; V gene: TRBV7-6; CDR3 DNA: TGTGCCAGCAGCTTAGAGGAGCGCAGAGAGACCCAGTACTTC; CDR3 protein: CASSLEERRETQYF
D gene: TRBD1; J gene: TRBJ2-2; clone size: -; V gene: TRBV9; CDR3 DNA: TGTGCCAGCAGCCCTCGGACAGGGTTGACCGGGGAGCTGTTTTTT; CDR3 protein: CASSPRTGLTGELFF
D gene: -; J gene: TRBJ1-2; clone size: -; V gene: TRBV25-1; CDR3 DNA: TGTGCCAGCAGTGATTCAGGGCTACACTATGGCTACACCTTC; CDR3 protein: CASSDSGLHYGYTF
D gene: -; J gene: TRBJ1-5; clone size: few; V gene: TRBV4-1; CDR3 DNA: TGCGCCAGCAGCCTAGCGGCAGGCTCCAATCAGCCCCAGCATTTT; CDR3 protein: CASSLAAGSNQPQHF
D gene: TRBD1; J gene: TRBJ1-2; clone size: -; V gene: TRBV6-5; CDR3 DNA: TGTGCCAGCAGGGCTGGACAGGGCTATGGCTACACCTTC; CDR3 protein: CASRAGQGYGYTF
D gene: TRBD1; J gene: TRBJ2-5; clone size: few; V gene: TRBV28; CDR3 DNA: TGTGCCAGCAGGAAGGGACAGGGAAACGACCAAGAGACCCAGTACTTC; CDR3 protein: CASRKGQGNDQETQYF
D gene: -; J gene: TRBJ1-5; clone size: -; V gene: TRBV5-1; CDR3 DNA: TGCGCCAGCAGCTCCCTGGGAGGCAATCAGCCCCAGCATTTT; CDR3 protein: CASSSLGGNQPQHF
D gene: -; J gene: TRBJ1-2; clone size: few; V gene: TRBV7-2; CDR3 DNA: TGTGCCAGCAGCTTCTCCAGGTCACAGGGCTACACCTTC; CDR3 protein: CASSFSRSQGYTF
D gene: TRBD1; J gene: TRBJ2-7; clone size: -; V gene: TRBV7-2; CDR3 DNA: TGTGCCAGCAGTTTGGGGGCACAGGGGGTATACGAGCAGTACTTC; CDR3 protein: CASSLGAQGVYEQYF
D gene: -; J gene: TRBJ1-1; clone size: -; V gene: TRBV5-1; CDR3 DNA: TGCGCCAGCAGCGACCCTAGCATTGGGAACACTGAAGCTTTCTTT; CDR3 protein: CASSDPSIGNTEAFF
D gene: TRBD2; J gene: TRBJ2-3; clone size: -; V gene: TRBV15; CDR3 DNA: TGTGCCACCAGCTCTAGCGGGGGTGACACAGATACGCAGTATTTT; CDR3 protein: CATSSSGGDTDTQYF
D gene: TRBD1; J gene: TRBJ1-1; clone size: few; V gene: TRBV6-1; CDR3 DNA: TGTGCCAGCGAGAAGACAGGGGGTCCTGAAGCTTTCTTT; CDR3 protein: CASEKTGGPEAFF
D gene: TRBD1; J gene: TRBJ2-5; clone size: -; V gene: TRBV5-4; CDR3 DNA: TGTGCCAGCAGCCCCGGGACAGGCGGGGAGACCCAGTACTTC; CDR3 protein: CASSPGTGGETQYF
D gene: -; J gene: TRBJ1-2; clone size: many; V gene: TRBV5-8; CDR3 DNA: TGTGCCAGCAGCCGGGGGTACGGCTACACCTTC; CDR3 protein: CASSRGYGYTF
D gene: TRBD1; J gene: TRBJ1-1; clone size: -; V gene: TRBV28; CDR3 DNA: TGTGCCAGCAGTTCCCCAGGGGGCCCCATGAACACTGAAGCTTTCTTT; CDR3 protein: CASSSPGGPMNTEAFF
D gene: -; J gene: TRBJ1-1; clone size: few; V gene: TRBV5-4; CDR3 DNA: TGTGCCAGCAGCTTGGCTGGGGGGGAGGGAGCTTTCTTT; CDR3 protein: CASSLAGGEGAFF
D gene: -; J gene: TRBJ2-1; clone size: -; V gene: TRBV9; CDR3 DNA: TGTGCCAGCAGCCCCGGACAAAACGATTACTACAATGAGCAGTTCTTC; CDR3 protein: CASSPGQNDYYNEQFF
D gene: -; J gene: TRBJ2-1; clone size: -; V gene: TRBV5-6; CDR3 DNA: TGTGCCAGCAGCTGGGGAGGCTCCTACAATGAGCAGTTCTTC; CDR3 protein: CASSWGGSYNEQFF
D gene: TRBD1; J gene: TRBJ1-1; clone size: -; V gene: TRBV5-6; CDR3 DNA: TGTGCCAGCAGCTCGTGGGACAGCCTTCCTTTCTTT; CDR3 protein: CASSSWDSLPFF
D gene: TRBD1; J gene: TRBJ2-3; clone size: -; V gene: TRBV4-3; CDR3 DNA: TGCGCCAGCAGCCGAGAACAGGGGGGCACAGATACGCAGTATTTT; CDR3 protein: CASSREQGGTDTQYF
D gene: -; J gene: TRBJ1-1; clone size: few; V gene: TRBV4-1; CDR3 DNA: TGCGCCAGCAGCCAAGATGAGGCCGTGAACACTGAAGCTTTCTTT; CDR3 protein: CASSQDEAVNTEAFF
D gene: -; J gene: TRBJ1-4; clone size: few; V gene: TRBV5-4; CDR3 DNA: TGTGCCAGCAGCTTGGAACCAGGGCCAACTAATGAAAAACTGTTTTTT; CDR3 protein: CASSLEPGPTNEKLFF
D gene: -; J gene: TRBJ1-1; clone size: -; V gene: TRBV5-1; CDR3 DNA: TGCGCCAGCGCATTCTCTACTCCGAGCACTGAAGCTTTCTTT; CDR3 protein: CASAFSTPSTEAFF
D gene: TRBD1; J gene: TRBJ2-1; clone size: -; V gene: TRBV9; CDR3 DNA: TGTGCCAGCAGCGTAGCCTCCCGGGACAGCAATGAGCAGTTCTTC; CDR3 protein: CASSVASRDSNEQFF
D gene: TRBD1; J gene: TRBJ1-6; clone size: -; V gene: TRBV5-6; CDR3 DNA: TGTGCCAGCAGGGCCGGGACAGGGAATTCACCCCTCCACTTT; CDR3 protein: CASRAGTGNSPLHF
D gene: -; J gene: TRBJ2-5; clone size: -; V gene: TRBV7-9; CDR3 DNA: TGTGCCAGCAGCTTAACCGGTCTGGAAGAGACCCAGTACTTC; CDR3 protein: CASSLTGLEETQYF
D gene: -; J gene: TRBJ1-1; clone size: few; V gene: TRBV29-1; CDR3 DNA: TGCAGCGTTGGGCAGGGGAACACTGAAGCTTTCTTT; CDR3 protein: CSVGQGNTEAFF
D gene: -; J gene: TRBJ1-4; clone size: few; V gene: TRBV7-9; CDR3 DNA: TGTGCCAGCAGCTTAGCCCCAACCGGAACGGGGGAAAAACTGTTTTTT; CDR3 protein: CASSLAPTGTGEKLFF
D gene: TRBD1; J gene: TRBJ1-2; clone size: few; V gene: TRBV4-3; CDR3 DNA: TGCGCCAGCAGCCAGCTTCCGGGACAGGCAAACTATGGCTACACCTTC; CDR3 protein: CASSQLPGQANYGYTF